This T cell receptor beta chain was retrieved from a study of shared clonotypes between healthy human individuals. Study-wide results and caveats: It was expected that sequencing depth would affect clonotype sharing among donors. The researchers took only blood, and tissue repertoires probably look different.

Every subset's genomic DNA went evenly onto several immunoSEQ plates. How the authors handled the data: Junction-only sequences without quality scores came from ImmunoSEQ, so filtering differed. Some clones are missing from TCRdb's copy, which holds only in-frame ones; the method was immunoSEQ multiplex PCR. V and J calls and clone size are copied from that table; D and trimming were computed from the DNA. The sample has about 480,000 clones, about 80% seen once. Regarding this clone: The antigen remains undetermined.

The CDR3 runs to 14 residues. Germline CDR1 MNHNS, CDR2 SASEGT. The V end lost 4 bases, the J end lost 4 bases, and 13 bases lay between the germline ends. The material sequenced was PBMCs. V gene TRBV6-1 combines with J gene TRBJ1-2, with D perhaps TRBD1 (5 bases). This clonotype was sampled from a woman aged 40 to 55 in good health. Some clones in this sample may be carry-over from other donors' samples. CDR3 DNA: TGTGCCAGCAGTGTCCGGGACCCGATCTATGGCTACACCTTC. Translation gives CASSVRDPIYGYTF.